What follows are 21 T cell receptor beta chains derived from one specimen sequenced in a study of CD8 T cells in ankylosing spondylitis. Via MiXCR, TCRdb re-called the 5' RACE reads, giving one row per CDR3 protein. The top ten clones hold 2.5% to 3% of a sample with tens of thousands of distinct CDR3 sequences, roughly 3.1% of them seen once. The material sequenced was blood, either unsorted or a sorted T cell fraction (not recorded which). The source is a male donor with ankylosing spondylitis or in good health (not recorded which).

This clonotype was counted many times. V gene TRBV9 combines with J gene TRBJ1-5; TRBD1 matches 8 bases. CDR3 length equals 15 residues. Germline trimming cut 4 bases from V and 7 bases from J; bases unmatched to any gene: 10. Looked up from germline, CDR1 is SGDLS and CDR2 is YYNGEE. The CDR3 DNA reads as TGTGCCAGCAGCCTCGGACAGGGAGTGGGACAGCCCCAGCATTTT. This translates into CASSLGQGVGQPQHF.

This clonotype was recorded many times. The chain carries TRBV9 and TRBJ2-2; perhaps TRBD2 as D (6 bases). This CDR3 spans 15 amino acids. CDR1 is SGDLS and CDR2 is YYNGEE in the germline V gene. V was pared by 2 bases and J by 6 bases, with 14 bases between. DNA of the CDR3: TGTGCCAGCAGCGTCGGGGGAAGTTCTTCCGGGGAGCTGTTTTTT. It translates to CASSVGGSSSGELFF. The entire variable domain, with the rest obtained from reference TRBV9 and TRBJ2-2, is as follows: DSGVTQTPKHLITATGQRVTLRCSPRSGDLSVYWYQQSLDQGLQFLIQYYNGEERAKGNILERFSAQQFPDLHSELNLSSLELGDSALYFCASSVGGSSSGELFFGEGSRLTVL.

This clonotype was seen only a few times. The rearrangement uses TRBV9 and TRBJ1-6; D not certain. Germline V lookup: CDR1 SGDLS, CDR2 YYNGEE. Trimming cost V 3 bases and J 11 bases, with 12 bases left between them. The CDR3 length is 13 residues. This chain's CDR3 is CASSDTMDPPLHF. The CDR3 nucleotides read TGTGCCAGCAGCGATACCATGGACCCACCCCTCCACTTT. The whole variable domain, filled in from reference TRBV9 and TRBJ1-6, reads DSGVTQTPKHLITATGQRVTLRCSPRSGDLSVYWYQQSLDQGLQFLIQYYNGEERAKGNILERFSAQQFPDLHSELNLSSLELGDSALYFCASSDTMDPPLHFGNGTRLTVT.

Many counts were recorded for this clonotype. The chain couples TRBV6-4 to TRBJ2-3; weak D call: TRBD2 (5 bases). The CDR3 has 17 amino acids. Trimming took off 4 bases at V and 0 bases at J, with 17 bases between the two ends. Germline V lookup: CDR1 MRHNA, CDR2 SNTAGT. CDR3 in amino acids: CASSGFEGIASTDTQYF. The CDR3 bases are TGTGCCAGCAGTGGATTTGAGGGAATAGCTAGCACAGATACGCAGTATTTT.

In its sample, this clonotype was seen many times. CDR3 residues: CASSVDFQGTGELFF. CDR3 bases: TGTGCCAGCAGCGTAGATTTCCAGGGCACCGGGGAGCTGTTTTTT. V is TRBV9 and J is TRBJ2-2; tentative D call: TRBD1 (5 bases). Germline V lookup: CDR1 SGDLS, CDR2 YYNGEE. The CDR3 is 15 amino acids. V lost 0 bases and J 4 bases, leaving 10 bases between the germline ends.

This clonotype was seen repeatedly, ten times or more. The CDR3 reads CASSLVRASSYEQYV. CDR3 sequence (DNA): TGTGCCAGCAGCCTAGTACGGGCAAGCTCCTACGAGCAGTACGTC. The chain carries TRBV14 and TRBJ2-7; D ambiguous. CDR3 size: 15 residues. Trimming took 4 bases from V and 0 from J, leaving 13 bases between them. Looked up from germline, CDR1 is SGHDN and CDR2 is FVKESK.

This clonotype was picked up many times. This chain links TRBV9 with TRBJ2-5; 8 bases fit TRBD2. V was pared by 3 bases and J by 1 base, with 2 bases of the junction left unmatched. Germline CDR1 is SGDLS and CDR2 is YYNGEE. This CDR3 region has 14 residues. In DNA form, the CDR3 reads TGTGCCAGCAGCGGCGGACTAGCCCAAGAGACCCAGTACTTC. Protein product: CASSGGLAQETQYF.

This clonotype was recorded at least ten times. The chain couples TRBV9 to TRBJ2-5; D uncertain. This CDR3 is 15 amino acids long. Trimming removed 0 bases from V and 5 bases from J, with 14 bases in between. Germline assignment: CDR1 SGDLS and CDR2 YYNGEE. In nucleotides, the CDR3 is TGTGCCAGCAGCGTAGATGGCACCGGGCGGGAGACCCAGTACTTC. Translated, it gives CASSVDGTGRETQYF.

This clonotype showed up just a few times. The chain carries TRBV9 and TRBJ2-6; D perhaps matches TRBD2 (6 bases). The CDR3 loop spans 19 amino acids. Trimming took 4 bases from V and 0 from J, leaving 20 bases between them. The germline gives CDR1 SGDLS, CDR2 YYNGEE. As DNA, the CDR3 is TGTGCCAGCAGCCCTAGCACCGGGACTCGCTCCTCTGGGGCCAACGTCCTGACTTTC. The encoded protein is CASSPSTGTRSSGANVLTF.

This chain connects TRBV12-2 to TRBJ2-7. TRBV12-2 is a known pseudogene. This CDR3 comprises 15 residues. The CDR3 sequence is CASRFEVGDLYEQYV. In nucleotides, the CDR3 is TGTGCAAGTCGCTTCGAGGTAGGGGACTTATACGAGCAGTACGTC.

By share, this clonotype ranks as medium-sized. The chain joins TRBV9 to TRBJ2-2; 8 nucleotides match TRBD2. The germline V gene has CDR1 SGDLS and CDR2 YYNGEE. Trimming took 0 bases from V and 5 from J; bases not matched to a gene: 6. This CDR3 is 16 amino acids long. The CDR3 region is CASSVASAGVTGELFF. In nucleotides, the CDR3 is TGTGCCAGCAGCGTAGCTTCAGCGGGAGTAACCGGGGAGCTGTTTTTT.

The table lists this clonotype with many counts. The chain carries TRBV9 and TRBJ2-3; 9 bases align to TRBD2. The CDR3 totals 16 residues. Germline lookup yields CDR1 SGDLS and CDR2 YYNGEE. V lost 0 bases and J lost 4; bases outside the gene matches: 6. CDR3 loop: CASSVVGSGRPDTQYF. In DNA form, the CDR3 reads TGTGCCAGCAGCGTAGTGGGTAGCGGGAGACCAGATACGCAGTATTTT.

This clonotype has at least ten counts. CDR3 sequence (DNA): TGTGCCAGCAGCGGAGAGGCAGGGACTAACTATGGCTACACCTTC. Its protein product is CASSGEAGTNYGYTF. This sequence joins TRBV9 and TRBJ1-2; a weak D match, TRBD1 (5 bases). The ends were cut back, 3 bases at V and 0 bases at J, with 12 bases in the middle. CDR1 is SGDLS, CDR2 YYNGEE, per germline. The CDR3 runs to 15 residues.

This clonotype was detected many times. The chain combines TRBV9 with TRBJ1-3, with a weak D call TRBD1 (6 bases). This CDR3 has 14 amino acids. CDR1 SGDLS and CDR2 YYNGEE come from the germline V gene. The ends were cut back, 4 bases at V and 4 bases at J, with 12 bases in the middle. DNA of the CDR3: TGTGCCAGCAGCTCAACAGGGAGCGGAAACACCATATATTTT. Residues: CASSSTGSGNTIYF.

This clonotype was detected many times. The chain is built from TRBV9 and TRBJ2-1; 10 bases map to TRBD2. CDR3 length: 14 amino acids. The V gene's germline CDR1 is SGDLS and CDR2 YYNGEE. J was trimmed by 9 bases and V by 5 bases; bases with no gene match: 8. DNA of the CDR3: TGTGCCAGCAGTACTAGCGGGAACGCCGGTGAGCAGTTCTTC. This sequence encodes CASSTSGNAGEQFF.

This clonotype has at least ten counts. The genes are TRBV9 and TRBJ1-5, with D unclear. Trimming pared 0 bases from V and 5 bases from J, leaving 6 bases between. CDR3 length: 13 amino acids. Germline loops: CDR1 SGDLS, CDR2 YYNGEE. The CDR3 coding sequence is TGTGCCAGCAGCGTAGGACCCGATCAGCCCCAGCATTTT. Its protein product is CASSVGPDQPQHF.

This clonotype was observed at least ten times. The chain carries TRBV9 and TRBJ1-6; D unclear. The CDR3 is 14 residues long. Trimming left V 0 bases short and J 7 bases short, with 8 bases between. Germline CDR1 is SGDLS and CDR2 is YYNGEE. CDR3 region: CASSVGGQNSPLHF. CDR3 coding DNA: TGTGCCAGCAGCGTAGGGGGTCAGAATTCACCCCTCCACTTT.

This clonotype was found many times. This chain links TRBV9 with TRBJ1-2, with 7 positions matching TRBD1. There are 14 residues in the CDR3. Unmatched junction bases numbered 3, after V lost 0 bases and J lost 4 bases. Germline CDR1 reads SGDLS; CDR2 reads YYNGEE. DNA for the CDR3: TGTGCCAGCAGCGTAGACAGGGGTCCCTATGGCTACACCTTC. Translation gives CASSVDRGPYGYTF.

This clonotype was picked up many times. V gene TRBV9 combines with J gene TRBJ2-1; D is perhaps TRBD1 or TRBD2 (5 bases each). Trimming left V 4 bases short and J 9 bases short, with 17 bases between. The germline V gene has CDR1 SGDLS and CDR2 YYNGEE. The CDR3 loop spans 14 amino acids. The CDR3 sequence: CASSSVGTLGEQFF. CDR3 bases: TGTGCCAGCAGCTCCGTCGGGACGCTCGGTGAGCAGTTCTTC.

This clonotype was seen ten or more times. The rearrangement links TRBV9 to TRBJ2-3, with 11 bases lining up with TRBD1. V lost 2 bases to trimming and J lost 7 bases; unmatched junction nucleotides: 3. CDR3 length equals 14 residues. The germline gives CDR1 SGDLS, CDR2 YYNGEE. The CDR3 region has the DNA TGTGCCAGCAGCGTCGGACAGGGGGCATATACGCAGTATTTT. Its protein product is CASSVGQGAYTQYF.

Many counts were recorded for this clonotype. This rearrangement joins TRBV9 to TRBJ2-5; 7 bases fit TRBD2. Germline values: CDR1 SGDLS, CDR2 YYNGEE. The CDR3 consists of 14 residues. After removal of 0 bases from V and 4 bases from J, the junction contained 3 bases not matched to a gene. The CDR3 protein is CASSVVGRGETQYF. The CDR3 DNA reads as TGTGCCAGCAGCGTAGTAGGGAGGGGAGAGACCCAGTACTTC.